This TCR beta chain was retrieved from a study of T cell repertoires in cytomegalovirus infection. To note about this clonotype: The antigen remains unidentified.

One entry per CDR3 protein, called by TCRdb with MiXCR from the reads. The data hold more than 400,000 distinct CDR3 sequences, with more than 20% observed a single time. Study outcomes and limitations: Summed public TCR beta family frequency identified CMV carriers bearing the relevant HLA. The study found HLA-C-restricted CMV-specific TCR beta clonotypes dominating the ex vivo response.

The CDR3 consists of 12 residues. V shed 5 bases and J shed 3 bases, with 7 bases lying between them. The rearrangement uses TRBV12-3 or TRBV12-4 and TRBJ1-1; unclear D gene. Sequences were obtained from PBMCs. The clonotype originates from a human donor in good health (CMV status not recorded). Some clones in this sample may be carry-over from other donors' samples. The DNA of the CDR3 is TGTGCCAGCAGTCGGAAAGACACTGAAGCTTTCTTT. This codes for CASSRKDTEAFF.